This T cell receptor beta chain was identified during a study of blood T cell repertoires in COVID-19. Looking at the study overall: Researchers got acute and convalescent COVID-19 samples from the United States, Italy and Spain. The cDNA or gDNA used as material had been derived from T cells, B-cell-depleted T cells, or PBMCs.

Self-reported history from a screening survey and questionnaire set each donor's cohort. Germline trimming cut 0 bases from V and 0 bases from J; bases unmatched to any gene: 2. This CDR3 has 15 residues. CDR1 and CDR2 from the germline V gene are SGHNT and YENEEA. This clone was seen a single time. Generated by immunoSEQ multiplex PCR, the TCRdb table keeps only in-frame clones and is missing some. The sample yields about 240,000 clones, around 87% seen once. The source material was PBMCs or T cells enriched from blood (not recorded which). The TCR was taken from a woman between 40 and 50 years old with acute COVID-19. The chain links TRBV11-3 to TRBJ2-7; 7 bases fit TRBD2. CDR3 sequence (DNA): TGTGCCAGCAGCTTAGAGGGGGGGAGCTCCTACGAGCAGTACTTC. It translates to CASSLEGGSSYEQYF.